Listed here are 32 T cell receptor beta chains from one sample, sequenced in a study of blood T cells in healthy people across ages. The second PCR ran roughly 6 to 11 cycles with a sample-barcoded 5' primer and J-beta primers. From the 5' RACE reads, TCRdb called clonotypes with MiXCR, one entry per CDR3 protein. The sample consists of hundreds of thousands of distinct CDR3 sequences, roughly 32% of them appearing once. The sequenced sample was blood. These receptors were obtained from an elderly woman in good health.

This clonotype was recorded at least ten times. V usage is TRBV29-1 and J usage is TRBJ2-1, with 7 bases that match TRBD1. J was trimmed by 6 bases and V by 5 bases; bases with no gene match: 10. The CDR3 runs 14 residues. The germline gives CDR1 SQVTM, CDR2 ANQGSEA. The CDR3 bases are TGCAGCGTTCGAAGGGGGCTTCCCGGCAATGAGCAGTTCTTC. As protein: CSVRRGLPGNEQFF.

This clonotype has more than one count but fewer than ten. This chain connects TRBV5-1 to TRBJ1-4, with D maybe TRBD1 (5 bases). The germline V gene has CDR1 SGHRS and CDR2 YFSETQ. This CDR3 has 15 amino acids. V was shortened by 2 bases and J by 4 bases, with 12 bases between the two germline ends. CDR3 loop: CASSLGDRVNEKLFF. The CDR3 bases are TGCGCCAGCAGCTTAGGGGATCGAGTTAATGAAAAACTGTTTTTT.

This clonotype came up many times. The CDR3, as DNA: TGCAGTGCCCTGGACAGGCTGATAGGAACAGATACGCAGTATTTT. Translation gives CSALDRLIGTDTQYF. J is TRBJ2-3 and V is TRBV20-1; 7 bases map to TRBD1. Germline loops: CDR1 DFQATT, CDR2 SNEGSKA (reference sequence). Trimming cost V 6 bases and J 3 bases; bases outside gene matches: 12. The CDR3 is 15 amino acids.

This clonotype was detected ten times or more. The V gene is TRBV20-1, the J gene TRBJ2-5, with 9 bases aligning to TRBD1. This CDR3 is 13 amino acids long. The ends lost 1 base at V and 6 bases at J; junction bases unmatched: 3. Germline assignment: CDR1 DFQATT and CDR2 SNEGSKA (reference sequence). CDR3 region: CSARGTGVKTQYF. For the CDR3, the DNA is TGCAGTGCTAGAGGGACAGGGGTGAAGACCCAGTACTTC.

A word on this clonotype: This may be a read error: a much more frequent sequence differs by one nucleotide. The chain joins TRBV5-1 to TRBJ2-5; maybe TRBD2 (5 bases). The CDR3 consists of 12 residues. The V end lost 2 bases, the J end lost 11 bases, and 13 bases lay between the germline ends. Germline CDR1 and CDR2: SGHRS and YFSETQ. CDR3 in amino acids: CASSFFPGGQYF. CDR3 sequence (DNA): TGCGCCAGCAGCTTCTTTCCGGGCGGGCAGTACTTC.

The J gene is TRBJ2-6, the V gene TRBV20-1, with 7 bases lining up with TRBD2. V shed 3 bases, J shed 1 base, and the junction held 12 bases outside the gene matches. Germline CDR1 DFQATT, CDR2 SNEGSKA (reference sequence). The CDR3 has 18 residues. The CDR3 region is CSARRWDRGESGANVLTF. CDR3 nucleotide sequence: TGCAGTGCTAGGCGATGGGACCGGGGGGAATCTGGGGCCAACGTCCTGACTTTC.

This clonotype has at least ten counts. The J gene is TRBJ2-5, the V gene TRBV20-1; 15 positions agree with TRBD2. After removal of 4 bases from V and 1 base from J, the junction contained 19 bases not matched to a gene. The CDR3 is 21 residues long. Germline CDR1 DFQATT, CDR2 SNEGSKA (reference sequence). CDR3 sequence: CSATPLTPGLAGGDLQETQYF. The CDR3 DNA is TGCAGTGCTACGCCCTTAACTCCGGGACTAGCGGGGGGTGACCTCCAAGAGACCCAGTACTTC.

This clonotype was picked up a small number of times. The chain couples TRBV6-2 or TRBV6-3 to TRBJ2-2, with D uncertain. This CDR3 spans 12 amino acids. Trimming removed 6 bases at V and 9 bases at J, with 11 bases between. Germline V CDR1 and CDR2: MNHEY, SVGEGT. The CDR3 spells CASSLILRELFF. In DNA, the CDR3 is TGTGCCAGCAGCTTGATCTTGAGGGAGCTGTTTTTT.

This clonotype was seen many times. The J gene is TRBJ2-1, the V gene TRBV5-1; 8 bases are shared with TRBD2. Germline CDR1 is SGHRS and CDR2 is YFSETQ. The CDR3 totals 15 residues. Trimming took 4 bases from V and 9 from J; bases not matched to a gene: 12. Here the CDR3 reads CASSPIAQRGSEQFF. DNA of the CDR3: TGCGCCAGCAGCCCCATTGCCCAGCGGGGGAGTGAGCAGTTCTTC. Filled out from reference TRBV5-1 and TRBJ2-1, the complete variable domain reads KAGVTQTPRYLIKTRGQQVTLSCSPISGHRSVSWYQQTPGQGLQFLFEYFSETQRNKGNFPGRFSGRQFSNSRSEMNVSTLELGDSALYLCASSPIAQRGSEQFFGPGTRLTVL.

This rearrangement joins TRBV11-3 to TRBJ1-2; no clear D gene. In germline, CDR1 is SGHNT, CDR2 YENEEA. V was pared by 6 bases and J by 8 bases, with 10 bases between. The CDR3 is 11 residues long. The CDR3 is CASSLDGGYTF. CDR3 sequence (DNA): TGTGCCAGCAGTCTAGATGGAGGCTACACCTTC.

V usage is TRBV4-2 and J usage is TRBJ2-2, with 9 bases fitting TRBD1. The CDR3 loop spans 17 amino acids. Germline lookup yields CDR1 LGHNA and CDR2 YNFKEQ. Germline trimming cut 6 bases from V and 4 bases from J; bases unmatched to any gene: 12. The CDR3 here is CASRYNSGTGITGELFF. DNA for the CDR3: TGTGCCAGCAGATATAATTCCGGGACAGGGATCACCGGGGAGCTGTTTTTT.

This clonotype was seen at least ten times. The chain has TRBV9 and TRBJ1-1; D gene uncertain. Trimming shortened V by 3 bases and J by 1 base, and 10 bases separated the two germline ends. CDR3 length: 14 residues. Germline values: CDR1 SGDLS, CDR2 YYNGEE. For the CDR3, the DNA is TGTGCCAGCAGCGGTTGGGAGGGGAACACTGAAGCTTTCTTT. Residues: CASSGWEGNTEAFF.

The chain joins TRBV10-3 to TRBJ2-7, with a possible D match to TRBD2 (6 bases). V was pared by 2 bases and J by 6 bases, with 20 bases between. The CDR3 totals 16 residues. Germline V gene sequence: CDR1 ENHRY, CDR2 SYGVKD. The CDR3 region has the DNA TGTGCCATCAGTGAGACTCGTTCGGGGGAGTCTAGCGAGCAGTACTTC. Translated, it gives CAISETRSGESSEQYF.

This clonotype was counted at least ten times. Mismatch with germline at one junction end may stem from a read error. The V gene is TRBV6-2 or TRBV6-3, the J gene TRBJ2-7; D gene ambiguous. The CDR3 runs 11 residues. In germline, CDR1 is MNHEY, CDR2 SVGEGT. CDR3 sequence: CASTYSYEQYF. CDR3 nucleotides: TGTGCCAGCACTTACTCCTACGAGCAGTACTTC.

Comments on this clonotype: A read error may account for a junction end that differs from germline. The chain links TRBV12-3 or TRBV12-4 to TRBJ2-3, with D tentatively TRBD1 or TRBD2 (5 bases each). The CDR3 has 16 residues. In DNA form, the CDR3 reads TGTGCCAGCAGTTCCCGGGACGCCTCGAGCGCAGATGCGCAGTATTTT. It translates to CASSSRDASSADAQYF.

This clonotype was counted at least ten times. The CDR3 loop reads CAISQAGEQYF. As DNA, the CDR3 is TGTGCCATCAGTCAGGCGGGCGAGCAGTACTTC. This chain links TRBV10-3 with TRBJ2-7, with a weak D call TRBD2 (5 bases). Germline V gene lookup returns CDR1 ENHRY and CDR2 SYGVKD. The CDR3 is 11 amino acids. V lost 5 bases and J 6 bases, leaving 8 bases between the germline ends.

This clonotype occurred many times. The genes are TRBV7-9 and TRBJ2-7, with TRBD2 as a possible D gene (5 bases). Trimming pared 3 bases from V and 4 bases from J, leaving 10 bases between. The CDR3 extends over 13 amino acids. Per germline, CDR1 SEHNR and CDR2 FQNEAQ (reference sequence). CDR3 region: CASSFEGGYEQYF. CDR3 DNA: TGTGCCAGCAGCTTTGAAGGCGGGTACGAGCAGTACTTC.

The table lists this clonotype with many counts. A single base separates this from a much larger clone, so it may be a read error. V is TRBV5-6 and J is TRBJ2-4; D remains ambiguous. Germline CDR1 is SGHDT and CDR2 is YYEEEE. The V end lost 3 bases, the J end lost 8 bases, and 15 bases lay between the germline ends. The CDR3 sequence is 14 residues long. The CDR3 DNA reads as TGTGCCAGCAGCTGGTTTGGGGTTGGGGACATTCAGTACTTC. This translates into CASSWFGVGDIQYF.

This clonotype was detected many times. V usage is TRBV7-2 and J usage is TRBJ2-7; the match to TRBD1 covers 11 bases. Germline V lookup: CDR1 SGHTA, CDR2 FQGNSA. V dropped 0 bases and J dropped 1; count of bases not matched to a gene: 5. The CDR3 extends over 17 amino acids. The CDR3 DNA is TGTGCCAGCAGCTTAGCTGGACAGGGGGCCAATTCCTACGAGCAGTACTTC. This gives the protein CASSLAGQGANSYEQYF.

Comments on this clonotype: This sequence may be a read error, since a much larger clone differs from it by one base. The chain carries TRBV6-4 and TRBJ2-5; D gene uncertain. CDR1 and CDR2 (germline): MRHNA, SNTAGT. The CDR3 totals 12 residues. V gave up 0 bases and J gave up 11 bases, with 10 bases separating them. The CDR3 region has the DNA TGTGCCAGCAGTGACTCAATAAATGAGCAGTACTTC. Translation gives CASSDSINEQYF.

This clonotype turned up a few times. CDR3 residues: CAWRVNRNTEAFF. Here the CDR3 DNA reads TGTGCCTGGAGAGTTAACAGGAACACTGAAGCTTTCTTT. The chain recombines TRBV30 with TRBJ1-1; D call uncertain. The CDR3 is made up of 13 amino acids. Germline V gives CDR1 GTSNPN, CDR2 SVGIG (reference sequence). V was shortened by 3 bases and J by 1 base, with 9 bases between the two germline ends.

This clonotype has ten or more counts. The V gene is TRBV5-1, the J gene TRBJ2-1, with D tentatively TRBD1 (5 bases). The germline CDR1 and CDR2 sequences are SGHRS and YFSETQ. The CDR3 extends over 16 amino acids. V was pared by 0 bases and J by 0 bases, with 10 bases between. The CDR3 nucleotides are TGCGCCAGCAGCTTGGCTCAGGGAAGCTCCTACAATGAGCAGTTCTTC. Translated: CASSLAQGSSYNEQFF. The full variable domain, its missing parts supplied by reference TRBV5-1 and TRBJ2-1, is KAGVTQTPRYLIKTRGQQVTLSCSPISGHRSVSWYQQTPGQGLQFLFEYFSETQRNKGNFPGRFSGRQFSNSRSEMNVSTLELGDSALYLCASSLAQGSSYNEQFFGPGTRLTVL.

At least ten counts were recorded for this clonotype. The chain joins TRBV5-1 to TRBJ2-3; D is perhaps TRBD2 (6 bases). The germline gives CDR1 SGHRS, CDR2 YFSETQ. V lost 1 base, J lost 5 bases, and 11 bases lay in between. The CDR3 spans 14 residues. As DNA, the CDR3 is TGCGCCAGCAGCTTGACAGAGGGAGGAGATACGCAGTATTTT. Translating gives CASSLTEGGDTQYF. The full variable domain, its missing parts supplied by reference TRBV5-1 and TRBJ2-3, is KAGVTQTPRYLIKTRGQQVTLSCSPISGHRSVSWYQQTPGQGLQFLFEYFSETQRNKGNFPGRFSGRQFSNSRSEMNVSTLELGDSALYLCASSLTEGGDTQYFGPGTRLTVL.

The V and J genes are TRBV5-1 and TRBJ1-1; D remains ambiguous. The CDR3 length is 14 residues. Trimming shortened V by 2 bases and J by 4 bases, and 12 bases separated the two germline ends. From germline, CDR1 is SGHRS and CDR2 YFSETQ. CDR3 in DNA: TGCGCCAGCAGCTTTTTATCGATTTCCACTGAAGCTTTCTTT. Translating it yields CASSFLSISTEAFF. The whole variable domain, filled in from reference TRBV5-1 and TRBJ1-1, reads KAGVTQTPRYLIKTRGQQVTLSCSPISGHRSVSWYQQTPGQGLQFLFEYFSETQRNKGNFPGRFSGRQFSNSRSEMNVSTLELGDSALYLCASSFLSISTEAFFGQGTRLTVV.

This chain links TRBV7-2 with TRBJ2-3; D is unresolved. The CDR3 is made up of 15 amino acids. Germline-derived CDR1 and CDR2 are SGHTA and FQGNSA. V dropped 2 bases and J dropped 4 bases, with 13 bases sitting between them. The CDR3 DNA is TGTGCCAGCAGCTTAAGTCTAGTCTCGTCAGATACGCAGTATTTT. Translated, it gives CASSLSLVSSDTQYF.

Comments on this clonotype: A much larger clone sits a single nucleotide away, making a read error possible. The genes are TRBV30 and TRBJ2-1; 7 positions match TRBD2. The J segment lost 13 bases and the V segment lost 2 bases, leaving 8 bases of the junction unmatched. Germline values: CDR1 GTSNPN, CDR2 SVGIG (reference sequence). The length of the CDR3 is 12 residues. The CDR3 sequence: CAWSRRGETQFF. The CDR3 DNA sequence: TGTGCCTGGAGTCGACGGGGGGAGACCCAGTTCTTC.

This clonotype has just one count. This may be a read error, as it is one base from a much larger clone. The gene calls are TRBV20-1 and TRBJ1-4, with TRBD1 identical over 7 bases. Germline values: CDR1 DFQATT, CDR2 SNEGSKA (reference sequence). This CDR3 is 14 amino acids long. CDR3 sequence (DNA): TGCAGTGCTAAGCCGCCCAGGGACAGTGAAAAACGGTTTTTT. It is translated as CSAKPPRDSEKRFF.

This clonotype has at least ten counts. The chain joins TRBV10-3 to TRBJ2-7; the match to TRBD1 covers 7 bases. With V trimmed by 8 bases and J by 0 bases, 7 bases remained unmatched. There are 14 residues in the CDR3. From germline, CDR1 is ENHRY and CDR2 SYGVKD. The CDR3 region is CAIRPGQSSYEQYF. In DNA form, the CDR3 reads TGTGCCATCCGCCCGGGACAGAGCTCCTACGAGCAGTACTTC.

With regard to this clonotype: At one of its ends the junction is not consistent with the germline gene, which may arise from a read error. V is TRBV5-1 and J is TRBJ2-5; TRBD1 might be the D (5 bases). This CDR3 is 15 amino acids long. CDR1 is SGHRS and CDR2 is YFSETQ in the germline V gene. CDR3 DNA sequence: TGCGCCACCAGTCCAAACGCAGGGCCGAAAGAGACTCAGTACTTC. It encodes CATSPNAGPKETQYF.

Of note for this clonotype: A much bigger clone sits one base away, suggesting this may be a read error. The chain joins TRBV5-6 to TRBJ2-5, with 10 bases identical to TRBD1. J gave up 0 bases and V 4 bases, and 0 bases lay outside the gene matches. The CDR3 length is 14 residues. CDR1 and CDR2 from the germline V gene are SGHDT and YYEEEE. In nucleotides, the CDR3 is TGTGCCAGCAGCGGGACAGGGGACCAAGAGACCCAGTACTTC. As protein: CASSGTGDQETQYF.

The chain has TRBV20-1 and TRBJ2-3; no firm D call. The germline V and J ends were trimmed by 0 bases and 2 bases, with 12 bases remaining between them. The CDR3 totals 15 residues. Germline-derived CDR1 and CDR2 are DFQATT and SNEGSKA (reference sequence). CDR3 sequence: CSARDSAQNTDTQYF. CDR3 nucleotide sequence: TGCAGTGCTAGAGATTCGGCACAAAACACAGATACGCAGTATTTT.

V usage is TRBV7-9 and J usage is TRBJ2-1; TRBD2 agrees at 9 bases. This CDR3 comprises 15 residues. From germline, CDR1 is SEHNR and CDR2 FQNEAQ (reference sequence). V lost 3 bases to trimming and J lost 15 bases; unmatched junction nucleotides: 15. The CDR3 bases are TGTGCCAGCAGCTTGCCAGGGCTAGCGGGGAATGAGAGGTTCTTC. Its protein product is CASSLPGLAGNERFF.